This record concerns one T cell receptor beta chain sequence. The data stem from a study of technical replicates of blood from a handful of donors. TCRdb's copy holds only in-frame clones and misses some; the assay was immunoSEQ multiplex PCR. The sample shows some 79,000 clones, 90% to 95% of them seen only once. J lost 0 bases, V lost 6 bases, and 12 bases had no gene match. CDR3 length: 17 residues. Germline loops: CDR1 SGHAT, CDR2 FQNNGV. This clonotype was obtained from a human donor in good health. The material sequenced was T cells isolated from PBMCs. This chain uses TRBV11-2 with TRBJ2-3, with 7 bases aligning to TRBD2. The CDR3 nucleotides read TGTGCCAGCAGTCTCGGGGGGATATATTCTAGCACAGATACGCAGTATTTT. It is translated as CASSLGGIYSSTDTQYF.